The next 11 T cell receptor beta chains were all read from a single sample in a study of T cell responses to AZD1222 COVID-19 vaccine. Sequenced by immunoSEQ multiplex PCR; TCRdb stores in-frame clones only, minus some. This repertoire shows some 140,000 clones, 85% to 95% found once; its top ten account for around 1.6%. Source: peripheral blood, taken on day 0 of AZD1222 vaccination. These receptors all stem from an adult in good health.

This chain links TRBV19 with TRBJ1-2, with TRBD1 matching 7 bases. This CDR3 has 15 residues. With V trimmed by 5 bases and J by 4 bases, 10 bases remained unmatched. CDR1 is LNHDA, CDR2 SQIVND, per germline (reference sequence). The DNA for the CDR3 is TGTGCCAGTAGTCCGGGCCAGGGGGGTGGCTATGGCTACACCTTC. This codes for CASSPGQGGGYGYTF.

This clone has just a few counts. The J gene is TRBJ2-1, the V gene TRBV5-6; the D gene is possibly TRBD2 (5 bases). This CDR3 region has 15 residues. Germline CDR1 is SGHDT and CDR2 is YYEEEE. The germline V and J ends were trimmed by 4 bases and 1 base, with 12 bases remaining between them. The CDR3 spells CASSPSSWSYNEQFF. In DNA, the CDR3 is TGTGCCAGCAGCCCGTCTAGCTGGTCCTACAATGAGCAGTTCTTC.

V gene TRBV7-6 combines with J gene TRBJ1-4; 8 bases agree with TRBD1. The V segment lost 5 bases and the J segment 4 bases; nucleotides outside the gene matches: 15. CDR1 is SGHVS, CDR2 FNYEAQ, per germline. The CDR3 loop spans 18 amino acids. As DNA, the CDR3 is TGTGCCAGCAGCCCGAATAGTAAACCGGGACAGGTTAATGAAAAACTGTTTTTT. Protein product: CASSPNSKPGQVNEKLFF.

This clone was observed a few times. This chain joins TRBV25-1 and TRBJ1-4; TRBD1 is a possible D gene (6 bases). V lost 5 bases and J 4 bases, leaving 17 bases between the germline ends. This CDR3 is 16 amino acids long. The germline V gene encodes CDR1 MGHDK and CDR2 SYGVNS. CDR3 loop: CASSWGLTGSNEKLFF. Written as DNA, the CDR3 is TGTGCCAGCAGTTGGGGCCTGACAGGAAGTAATGAAAAACTGTTTTTT.

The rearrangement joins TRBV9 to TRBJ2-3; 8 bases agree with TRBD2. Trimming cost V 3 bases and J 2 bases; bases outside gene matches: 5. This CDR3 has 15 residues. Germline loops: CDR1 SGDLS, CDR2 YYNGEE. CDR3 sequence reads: CASSATSDPTDTQYF. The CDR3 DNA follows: TGTGCCAGCAGCGCGACTAGCGACCCCACAGATACGCAGTATTTT.

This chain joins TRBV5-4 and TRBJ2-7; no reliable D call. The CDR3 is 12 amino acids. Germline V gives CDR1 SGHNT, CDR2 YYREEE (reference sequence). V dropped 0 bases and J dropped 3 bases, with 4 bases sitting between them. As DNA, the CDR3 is TGTGCCAGCAGCTTGGACGGCTACGAGCAGTACTTC. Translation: CASSLDGYEQYF.

The CDR3 sequence is CASRLTAGSYNEQFF. CDR3 coding DNA: TGCGCCAGCAGACTGACAGCTGGGTCCTACAATGAGCAGTTCTTC. V gene TRBV5-1 combines with J gene TRBJ2-1; tentative D call: TRBD1 (5 bases). The CDR3 is 15 residues long. Germline values: CDR1 SGHRS, CDR2 YFSETQ. V shed 5 bases and J shed 1 base, with 13 bases lying between them.

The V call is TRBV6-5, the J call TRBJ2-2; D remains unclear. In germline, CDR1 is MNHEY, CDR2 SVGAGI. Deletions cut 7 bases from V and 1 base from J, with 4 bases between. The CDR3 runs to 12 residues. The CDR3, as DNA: TGTGCCAGCAATCGGAACACCGGGGAGCTGTTTTTT. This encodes CASNRNTGELFF.

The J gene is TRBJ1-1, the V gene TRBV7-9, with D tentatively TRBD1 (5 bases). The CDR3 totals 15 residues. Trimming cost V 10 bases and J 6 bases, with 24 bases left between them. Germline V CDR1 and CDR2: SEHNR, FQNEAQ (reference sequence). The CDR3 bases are TGTGCCACCATCCCCTCCTTGGGCAGGGAGGCTGAAGCTTTCTTT. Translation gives CATIPSLGREAEAFF. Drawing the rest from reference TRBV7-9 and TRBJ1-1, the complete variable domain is DTGVSQNPRHKITKRGQNVTFRCDPISEHNRLYWYRQTLGQGPEFLTYFQNEAQLEKSRLLSDRFSAERPKGSFSTLEIQRTEQGDSAMYLCATIPSLGREAEAFFGQGTRLTVV.

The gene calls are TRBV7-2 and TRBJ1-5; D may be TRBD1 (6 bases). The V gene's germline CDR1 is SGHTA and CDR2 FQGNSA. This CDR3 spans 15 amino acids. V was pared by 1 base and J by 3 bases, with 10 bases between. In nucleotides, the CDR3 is TGTGCCAGCAGCTTAGAAGGGGGGCTCAATCAGCCCCAGCATTTT. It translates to CASSLEGGLNQPQHF.

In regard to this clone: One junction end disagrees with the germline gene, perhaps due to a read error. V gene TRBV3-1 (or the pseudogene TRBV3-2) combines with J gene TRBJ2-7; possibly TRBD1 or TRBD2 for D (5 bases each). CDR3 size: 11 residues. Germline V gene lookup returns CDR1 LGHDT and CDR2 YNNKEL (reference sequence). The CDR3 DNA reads TGTGCCAGCAGCCCCGGGACGGATTTTCACTTC. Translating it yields CASSPGTDFHF.